These 2 T cell receptor beta chains were sequenced from one sample in a study of human T cells and chemical hapten exposure. A single record per CDR3 protein comes from TCRdb applying MiXCR to the RACE reads. The table includes about 120,000 distinct CDR3 sequences, approximately 12% detected once. Time point specified: pre-sensitization, week 0. Sample treatment: therapeutic diphenylcyclopropenone sensitization with weekly scalp DPC. The sample here was whole blood, taken in connection with sensitization to the hapten diphenylcyclopropenone (DPC). The source is a woman under 30 with alopecia areata. Some clones in this sample may be carry-over from other donors' samples.

The rearrangement links TRBV20-1 to TRBJ1-5; D might be TRBD1 (5 bases). This CDR3 spans 13 amino acids. Trimming stripped 6 bases from V and 6 bases from J, with 15 bases between. Germline lookup yields CDR1 DFQATT and CDR2 SNEGSKA (reference sequence). The CDR3 here is CSAESPGGQPQHF. In nucleotides, the CDR3 is TGCAGTGCAGAGAGTCCCGGGGGTCAGCCCCAGCATTTT.

This clonotype occurred a few times. The chain links TRBV3-1 to TRBJ2-2, with D tentatively TRBD2 (5 bases). Germline lookup yields CDR1 LGHDT and CDR2 YNNKEL (reference sequence). The CDR3 covers 13 residues. V lost 4 bases and J 4 bases, leaving 7 bases between the germline ends. CDR3 nucleotide sequence: TGTGCCAGCAGCCGGAGGTCCACCGGGGAGCTGTTTTTT. Amino acids: CASSRRSTGELFF.